This T cell receptor (beta chain) comes out of a study of regulatory T cells in long-lasting Graves disease. Notes on the study in general: TRBV28, TRBJ1-2 and TRBJ2-5 were favored in persistent disease.

Germline V gene lookup returns CDR1 MGHDK and CDR2 SYGVNS. The length of the CDR3 is 13 residues. V lost 6 bases, J lost 10 bases, and 13 bases lay in between. The time point denotes: newly diagnosed GD, antithyroid drugs for less than 3 months. RNA isolated from PBMCs was used to make the TCR library. Graves' disease diagnosis relied on American Thyroid Association guidelines. Worth noting for this clonotype: Its cognate antigen is unknown.

Relying on iRepertoire HTBI primers and Arm-PCR of CDR3 regions, the team built TCR beta libraries. Each CDR3 protein is one row after TCRdb ran MiXCR on the multiplex PCR reads. The sample consists of roughly 500,000 distinct CDR3 sequences, approximately 13% of them appearing once. These data were also reused for a study on T cells in Graves' hyperthyroidism and ophthalmopathy. Per that paper: Stable disease denoted Graves' hyperthyroidism without ophthalmopathy progression within 18 months.

This TCR was recovered from a man aged 25 to 40 with Graves disease. The material was peripheral blood mononuclear cells (PBMCs), obtained at new diagnosis, from a patient treated with antithyroid drugs. V and J are TRBV25-1 and TRBJ1-6; TRBD1 might be the D (5 bases). CDR3 amino acids: CASRGVRRSPLHF. CDR3 in DNA: TGTGCCAGCAGGGGGGTTCGACGATCACCCCTCCACTTT.